This T cell receptor beta chain derives from a study of blood T cell repertoires in COVID-19. Study-level background: COVID-19 samples, acute and convalescent, were from the United States, Italy and Spain. The cDNA or gDNA used as material had been derived from T cells, B-cell-depleted T cells, or PBMCs.

In the original analysis: Reference gene primers were amplified, and this amplification served to estimate nucleated cell counts. TCRdb keeps only in-frame clones here, not all; method: immunoSEQ multiplex PCR. That table furnishes V, J and clone size, whereas the DNA furnished D and trimming. Of tens of thousands of clones in the sample, 82% are singletons; the top ten hold about 3.9%. This clonotype was sampled from an older woman with acute or convalescent COVID-19. Sequencing input: peripheral blood.

The CDR3 spells CASSLTGLQIYGYTF. For the CDR3, the DNA is TGCGCCAGCAGCTTAACGGGACTCCAAATCTATGGCTACACCTTC. V and J are TRBV5-1 and TRBJ1-2, with D tentatively TRBD1 (5 bases). The CDR3 totals 15 residues. V gave up 2 bases and J gave up 4 bases, with 15 bases separating them. Germline V gene lookup returns CDR1 SGHRS and CDR2 YFSETQ.